The rows below give T cell receptor beta chains drawn from one sample of a study of molecular identifiers for immune sequencing clone quantification. Via MiXCR, TCRdb re-called the PCR reads, giving one row per CDR3 protein. The sample gives just under 20,000 distinct CDR3 sequences, about 21% of which show up once; around 6% is in the top ten. What was sequenced was naive CD8+ T cells from blood, with Jurkat cell RNA spiked in. The receptors derive from a human donor in good health. Some libraries in this study had Jurkat cell RNA spiked in. Each CDR3 is given with its conserved first and last residue. Fields, in order: D gene, J gene, V gene, CDR3 protein. The D gene is left open where the match is weak.

>NA|TRBJ1-6|TRBV28
CASSLGQEYSPLHF
>TRBD2|TRBJ2-5|TRBV4-1
CASSQPGLAEETQYF
>TRBD2|TRBJ2-7|TRBV4-1
CASSPLAGFIEQYF
>NA|TRBJ1-2|TRBV28
CASSLLPLDYGYTF
>NA|TRBJ2-1|TRBV4-1
CASSQDGNRDNEQFF
>NA|TRBJ2-7|TRBV5-1
CASSLGGADTSYEQYF
>NA|TRBJ2-5|TRBV27
CASSSTGGTQETQYF
>NA|TRBJ2-2|TRBV9
CASSPPRNTGELFF
>TRBD2|TRBJ2-2|TRBV6-1
CASSVGLGNTGELFF
>NA|TRBJ2-7|TRBV7-2
CASSMEAGSSYEQYF
>TRBD1|TRBJ1-2|TRBV9
CASSVGVGAGQLDSNYGYTF
>NA|TRBJ2-5|TRBV10-2
CASSDVDQETQYF
>NA|TRBJ2-6|TRBV7-3
CASSLMGGGSLSGANVLTF
>NA|TRBJ2-3|TRBV15
CATSRGRVRVGNTDTQYF
>TRBD2|TRBJ2-7|TRBV9
CASSEGLASYEQYF
>TRBD1|TRBJ2-1|TRBV12-3/TRBV12-4
CASIPRDSPYNEQFF
>NA|TRBJ1-2|TRBV6-2/TRBV6-3
CASRYSGTDYGYTF
>TRBD2|TRBJ2-2|TRBV27
CASSYTGLAANTGELFF
>TRBD2|TRBJ2-1|TRBV15
CATSRETSGPYNEQFF
>NA|TRBJ2-7|TRBV11-2
CASSLGASETYEQYF
>TRBD2|TRBJ2-7|TRBV9
CASSVGLAYEQYF